Each of the 14 T cell receptor beta chains below was sequenced from the same sample in a study of blood T cell repertoires in COVID-19. Assay: immunoSEQ multiplex PCR; the TCRdb copy retains only in-frame clones and omits some. The sample carries about 480,000 clones, roughly 90% recorded once. The sequenced sample consisted of PBMCs or T cells enriched from blood (not recorded which). These receptors originate from a woman aged 40 to 55 who had recovered from COVID-19.

The chain carries TRBV3-1 (or the pseudogene TRBV3-2) and TRBJ1-5; no firm D call. The CDR3 has 13 amino acids. CDR1 and CDR2 (germline): LGHDT, YNNKEL (reference sequence). Between the trimmed V and J ends, which lost 1 base and 5 bases, there was a span of 6 bases. The CDR3 sequence is CASSQGQDQPQHF. DNA of the CDR3: TGTGCCAGCAGCCAAGGGCAGGATCAGCCCCAGCATTTT.

V usage is TRBV5-1 and J usage is TRBJ2-1; the D gene is possibly TRBD2 (7 bases). The germline CDR1 and CDR2 sequences are SGHRS and YFSETQ. CDR3 length equals 15 residues. V was cut by 4 bases and J by 2 bases, with 13 bases left in between. CDR3 sequence: CASSREGGTYNEQFF. In nucleotides, the CDR3 is TGCGCCAGCAGCAGGGAGGGGGGGACCTACAATGAGCAGTTCTTC.

The J gene is TRBJ2-5, the V gene TRBV29-1; possibly TRBD2 for D (5 bases). From germline, CDR1 is SQVTM and CDR2 ANQGSEA. This CDR3 contains 13 residues. Trimming took off 5 bases at V and 8 bases at J, with 18 bases between the two ends. In DNA, the CDR3 is TGCAGCGTTACCACTACTAGTAGTCAAACCCAGTACTTC. Translated: CSVTTTSSQTQYF.

This clone was detected once. The chain uses TRBV11-2 and TRBJ2-2; 9 nucleotides agree with TRBD1. Germline V CDR1 and CDR2: SGHAT, FQNNGV. The length of the CDR3 is 15 residues. V was clipped by 4 bases and J by 0 bases; unmatched bases: 0. The CDR3 loop is CASSWDRANTGELFF. CDR3 sequence (DNA): TGTGCCAGCAGCTGGGACAGGGCGAACACCGGGGAGCTGTTTTTT. The full variable domain, in which reference TRBV11-2 and TRBJ2-2 provide the parts outside the CDR3, is EAGVAQSPRYKIIEKRQSVAFWCNPISGHATLYWYQQILGQGPKLLIQFQNNGVVDDSQLPKDRFSAERLKGVDSTLKIQPAKLEDSAVYLCASSWDRANTGELFFGEGSRLTVL.

The chain recombines TRBV5-4 with TRBJ2-7; TRBD2 agrees at 13 bases. The germline V gene encodes CDR1 SGHNT and CDR2 YYREEE (reference sequence). CDR3 length equals 14 residues. V trimming: 5 bases; J trimming: 7 bases; junction bases outside the gene matches: 6. In DNA, the CDR3 is TGTGCCAGCAGACAAGGACTAGCGGGAGAAGAGCAGTACTTC. Its protein is CASRQGLAGEEQYF.

The chain carries TRBV29-1 and TRBJ1-2, with D perhaps TRBD1 (5 bases). The CDR3 is 13 residues long. The germline V and J ends were trimmed by 4 bases and 1 base, with 10 bases remaining between them. CDR1 and CDR2 from the germline V gene are SQVTM and ANQGSEA. The CDR3: CSVAQDGNYGYTF. DNA of the CDR3: TGCAGCGTTGCACAGGACGGTAACTATGGCTACACCTTC.

The gene calls are TRBV11-3 and TRBJ2-1; 14 positions match TRBD2. This CDR3 has 19 amino acids. V lost 1 base and J lost 0; bases outside the gene matches: 5. Germline CDR1 is SGHNT and CDR2 is YENEEA. The CDR3 bases are TGTGCCAGCAGCTTAGTTCAGGGGACTAGCGGGAGCTCCTACAATGAGCAGTTCTTC. This encodes CASSLVQGTSGSSYNEQFF.

The V gene is TRBV12-5, the J gene TRBJ2-7; 7 bases are a match to TRBD2. The V gene end was trimmed by 1 base and the J gene end by 5 bases; junction bases not matched to a gene: 2. The CDR3 has 13 amino acids. Germline V gene lookup returns CDR1 LGHNT and CDR2 FRNRAP. The chain's CDR3 is CASGLGRENEQYF. In DNA form, the CDR3 reads TGTGCTAGTGGTTTGGGGCGGGAGAACGAGCAGTACTTC.

The chain carries TRBV15 and TRBJ1-5; 10 nucleotides align to TRBD1. The CDR3 extends over 15 amino acids. Germline V gene sequence: CDR1 LNHNV, CDR2 YYDKDF (reference sequence). Trimming cost V 3 bases and J 5 bases; bases outside gene matches: 4. CDR3 DNA sequence: TGTGCCACCAGCAGCGAGACAGGGGGCGATCAGCCCCAGCATTTT. Protein product: CATSSETGGDQPQHF.

The rearrangement uses TRBV12-3 or TRBV12-4 and TRBJ1-2; D ambiguous. Trimming left V 4 bases short and J 0 bases short, with 3 bases between. The CDR3 length is 12 residues. CDR3 residues: CASSYTNYGYTF. Written as DNA, the CDR3 is TGTGCCAGCAGTTATACTAACTATGGCTACACCTTC.

The rearrangement uses TRBV6-5 and TRBJ2-1, with 8 bases lining up with TRBD1. The CDR3 has 15 residues. The trim removed 3 bases at V and 6 bases at J, leaving 7 bases unmatched. Germline CDR1 and CDR2: MNHEY and SVGAGI. As DNA, the CDR3 is TGTGCCAGCAGTTATCGGACAGGGAATATCAATGAGCAGTTCTTC. Protein product: CASSYRTGNINEQFF.

This clone occurred once. The chain couples TRBV9 to TRBJ2-7; 8 bases align to TRBD2. The V gene end was trimmed by 0 bases and the J gene end by 3 bases; junction bases not matched to a gene: 8. The CDR3 consists of 16 residues. Germline CDR1 SGDLS, CDR2 YYNGEE. CDR3 sequence reads: CASSVGVAGGRYEQYF. CDR3 coding DNA: TGTGCCAGCAGCGTAGGGGTGGCGGGAGGCCGCTACGAGCAGTACTTC.

This clone was observed a handful of times. This chain connects TRBV2 to TRBJ2-5, with TRBD2 matching over 8 bases. The CDR3 has 14 residues. Per the germline V gene, CDR1 is SNHLY and CDR2 is FYNNEI. V was clipped by 4 bases and J by 1 base; unmatched bases: 2. CDR3 loop: CASSGLAGQETQYF. CDR3 in DNA: TGTGCCAGCAGTGGCCTAGCGGGCCAAGAGACCCAGTACTTC.

As regards this clone: Within the sample, other DNA sequences also encode this same CDR3. This chain links TRBV14 with TRBJ1-2; D remains ambiguous. Germline CDR1 reads SGHDN; CDR2 reads FVKESK. The V and J ends lost 1 base and 5 bases respectively, with 5 bases between them. There are 12 residues in the CDR3. The CDR3 bases are TGTGCCAGCAGCCAAGGGGCATATGGCTACACCTTC. This sequence encodes CASSQGAYGYTF.